This T cell receptor beta chain was identified during a study of T cell responses to AZD1222 COVID-19 vaccine. Study summary: Second doses at about 4 or about 12 weeks were pooled.

Germline CDR1 MNHEY, CDR2 SMNVEV (reference sequence). The CDR3 runs 13 residues. Trimming removed 3 bases from V and 3 bases from J, with 8 bases in between. The data were produced by immunoSEQ multiplex PCR, yet TCRdb's version contains in-frame clones alone and is incomplete. The repertoire holds more than 100,000 clones, with roughly 84% as singletons. This clone came up a few times. Antigen unknown. Study-level findings and limits: The span of vaccine-associated CD4 TCRs extended across spike, with dominance at 160-218 and 743-854. The number of AZD1222 recipients seropositive at baseline was only five or six. Clonal diversity was possibly underestimated, and white British individuals and females predominated among donors.

The V gene is TRBV27, the J gene TRBJ1-2; a possible D gene is TRBD1 (6 bases). This TCR was sampled from an adult in good health. Sequences were derived from peripheral blood, sampled on day 0 of AZD1222 vaccination. The CDR3 region is CASSLSGDYGYTF. In DNA, the CDR3 is TGTGCCAGCAGTTTGTCAGGGGACTATGGCTACACCTTC.